This TCR beta chain appears in the sequencing data of a study of shared clonotypes between healthy human individuals. Libraries were prepared by immunoSEQ multiplex PCR; TCRdb keeps only in-frame clonotypes and omits some of them. The table includes roughly 1,500,000 clones, 98% detected once. V trimming: 2 bases; J trimming: 8 bases; junction bases outside the gene matches: 7. The CDR3 runs to 15 residues. Germline V CDR1 and CDR2: SGDLS, YYNGEE. The sample was naive CD4+ T cells sorted from blood. The subset here: CD45RA+ positively selected. This sequence joins TRBV9 and TRBJ2-1; TRBD2 aligns across 10 bases. The TCR originated in a man aged 25-45 years in good health. In DNA form, the CDR3 reads TGTGCCAGCAGCGTCGAAGCGGGAGGGAATCATGAGCAGTTCTTC. Its translation is CASSVEAGGNHEQFF. The whole variable domain, remainder taken from reference TRBV9 and TRBJ2-1, is DSGVTQTPKHLITATGQRVTLRCSPRSGDLSVYWYQQSLDQGLQFLIQYYNGEERAKGNILERFSAQQFPDLHSELNLSSLELGDSALYFCASSVEAGGNHEQFFGPGTRLTVL.